This T cell receptor (beta chain) was found in a study of shared clonotypes between healthy human individuals. Concerning this clone itself: The antigen remains undetermined.

Findings and limits, study-wide: Clonotype sharing among the donors was expected to vary with sequencing depth. Blood was the sole source, and tissue repertoires probably differ.

Data came from immunoSEQ multiplex PCR; TCRdb stores just in-frame clones and leaves some out. This table holds around 500,000 clones, approximately 81% found once. Source material: PBMCs. This TCR came from a woman between 35 and 50 years old in good health. Some clones in this sample may be carry-over from other donors' samples.

CDR3 sequence: CASSPLEGAQEKLFF. As DNA, the CDR3 is TGCGCCAGCAGCCCCCTGGAGGGGGCGCAAGAAAAACTGTTTTTT. V gene TRBV5-1 combines with J gene TRBJ1-4, with 7 bases fitting TRBD1. The CDR3 spans 15 residues. Germline CDR1 is SGHRS and CDR2 is YFSETQ. The ends lost 4 bases at V and 8 bases at J; junction bases unmatched: 11. Complete variable domain (other parts from reference TRBV5-1 and TRBJ1-4): KAGVTQTPRYLIKTRGQQVTLSCSPISGHRSVSWYQQTPGQGLQFLFEYFSETQRNKGNFPGRFSGRQFSNSRSEMNVSTLELGDSALYLCASSPLEGAQEKLFFGSGTQLSVL.